This T cell receptor beta chain was identified during a study of regulatory T cells in long-lasting Graves disease. Study at large: Treatment with antithyroid drugs for over 5 years, together with positive TSH receptor antibodies, meant persistent Graves' disease. Study-level results: Preferential use of TRBV28, TRBJ1-2 and TRBJ2-5 was seen in persistent disease.

Arm-PCR with iRepertoire HTBI primers amplified the CDR3 regions for these TCR beta libraries. Each CDR3 protein is one row after TCRdb ran MiXCR on the multiplex PCR reads. In the table there are about 430,000 distinct CDR3 sequences, approximately 22% of which are singletons. As for time point: persistent/refractory GD, antithyroid drugs over 5 years with positive TRAb. PBMC-derived RNA was used for the TCR library. Trimming removed 2 bases from V and 0 bases from J, with 7 bases in between. The CDR3 loop spans 14 amino acids. This clonotype was counted many times. Its antigen is still unknown. The source was peripheral blood mononuclear cells (PBMCs), collected when the disease was refractory, from a patient treated with antithyroid drugs. The chain has TRBV12-3 or TRBV12-4 and TRBJ1-1; D remains unclear. The TCR originated in a female donor with Graves disease. The CDR3 DNA follows: TGTGCCAGCAGTTTATTCGGGCTGAACACTGAAGCTTTCTTT. This gives the protein CASSLFGLNTEAFF.